The entry that follows covers one TCR beta chain sequence. Its specificity is not known. Only in-frame clones appear in the TCRdb table, and some are missing; sequencing was by immunoSEQ multiplex PCR. The sample yields 40,000 to 50,000 clones, around 80% seen once. The sample belongs to a study of PD-1 blockade in classical Hodgkin lymphoma. Findings and limits, study-wide: Complete responders possessed baseline diversity comparable to newly diagnosed patients. Factors driving the repertoire differences, possibly disease activity or prior therapy, remain undefined. Significant TCR diversity gains by C4D1 occurred in CD4+ but not CD8+ cells.

All the patients suffered relapse after autologous stem cell transplantation, and brentuximab vedotin exposure differed. Complete response, partial response or progressive disease were the best responses. J gave up 6 bases and V 0 bases, and 9 bases lay outside the gene matches. CDR1 and CDR2 (germline): LNHNV, YYDKDF (reference sequence). The CDR3 is made up of 17 amino acids. The receptor was derived from a human donor with classical Hodgkin lymphoma. The material was peripheral blood mononuclear cells (PBMCs), obtained at baseline. V and J are TRBV15 and TRBJ2-2; 8 positions agree with TRBD2. In DNA form, the CDR3 reads TGTGCCACCAGCAGAGATCCCGGGGGGGAAGATCCCGGGGAGCTGTTTTTT. It is translated as CATSRDPGGEDPGELFF.